Shown below are 21 T cell receptor beta chains from a single sample sequenced in a study of blood T cell repertoires in COVID-19. The method was immunoSEQ multiplex PCR; TCRdb's version includes in-frame clones alone and lacks a portion of them. The table has some 170,000 clones, roughly four fifths seen once; the top ten hold roughly 11%. Sequenced input: peripheral blood. Source of these receptors: a woman in her 40s with COVID-19, enrolled during active disease.

J is TRBJ2-5 and V is TRBV12-3 or TRBV12-4, with a possible D match to TRBD1 (6 bases). The ends were cut back, 6 bases at V and 5 bases at J, with 10 bases in the middle. CDR3 size: 12 residues. The CDR3 nucleotides are TGTGCCAGCAGACCCGACAGGGAGACCCAGTACTTC. This encodes CASRPDRETQYF.

The V gene is TRBV15, the J gene TRBJ2-1; 7 bases agree with TRBD2. Germline V CDR1 and CDR2: LNHNV, YYDKDF (reference sequence). The length of the CDR3 is 14 residues. V shed 6 bases, J shed 7 bases, and the junction held 9 bases outside the gene matches. CDR3: CATSQEVGRNEQFF. CDR3 nucleotides: TGTGCCACCAGTCAGGAGGTCGGGAGGAATGAGCAGTTCTTC.

The rearrangement joins TRBV6-2 or TRBV6-3 to TRBJ1-3; weak D call: TRBD1 (5 bases). The CDR3 runs 14 residues. Per germline, CDR1 MNHEY and CDR2 SVGEGT. Trimming stripped 7 bases from V and 0 bases from J, with 10 bases between. The CDR3 DNA reads as TGTGCCAGCAACCCACAGGACTCTGGAAACACCATATATTTT. Translation: CASNPQDSGNTIYF.

The chain combines TRBV18 with TRBJ1-4, with D maybe TRBD1 (6 bases). Trimming stripped 6 bases from V and 0 bases from J, with 11 bases between. CDR1 KGHSH and CDR2 LQKENI come from the germline V gene. The CDR3 covers 15 residues. The CDR3 DNA is TGTGCCAGCTCCGGCCGGACAGCAACTAATGAAAAACTGTTTTTT. This translates into CASSGRTATNEKLFF.

This chain connects TRBV2 to TRBJ1-3, with D unresolved. V lost 3 bases to trimming and J lost 0 bases, with 6 bases between them. The CDR3 loop spans 14 amino acids. CDR1 is SNHLY and CDR2 is FYNNEI in the germline V gene. CDR3 protein: CASSDTSSGNTIYF. The CDR3 DNA is TGTGCCAGCAGTGACACCAGCTCTGGAAACACCATATATTTT.

This clone was detected once. The chain uses TRBV7-2 and TRBJ2-1, with TRBD2 matching 8 bases. The J segment lost 2 bases and the V segment lost 0 bases, leaving 9 bases of the junction unmatched. The CDR3 loop spans 18 amino acids. In germline, CDR1 is SGHTA, CDR2 FQGNSA. The CDR3 loop is CASSLASGGAGAYNEQFF. The CDR3, as DNA: TGTGCCAGCAGCTTAGCCTCTGGGGGAGCGGGAGCCTACAATGAGCAGTTCTTC.

This clone has a single count. The chain carries TRBV10-3 and TRBJ2-3; 13 nucleotides align to TRBD2. CDR3 length: 18 residues. The V gene end was trimmed by 2 bases and the J gene end by 1 base; junction bases not matched to a gene: 6. The V gene's germline CDR1 is ENHRY and CDR2 SYGVKD. CDR3 bases: TGTGCCATCAGTGAGCCGGTCGGACTAGCGGGGGGCACAGATACGCAGTATTTT. It encodes CAISEPVGLAGGTDTQYF.

This clone was observed once. The chain links TRBV19 to TRBJ2-1; D not resolved. The CDR3 runs to 14 residues. The V end lost 3 bases, the J end lost 5 bases, and 11 bases lay between the germline ends. The germline V gene encodes CDR1 LNHDA and CDR2 SQIVND (reference sequence). DNA for the CDR3: TGTGCCAGTAGTATCCCCGGTATGCACAATGAGCAGTTCTTC. The encoded protein is CASSIPGMHNEQFF.

This chain joins TRBV15 and TRBJ2-1, with TRBD1 matching over 10 bases. Germline lookup yields CDR1 LNHNV and CDR2 YYDKDF (reference sequence). V trimming: 5 bases; J trimming: 7 bases; junction bases outside the gene matches: 17. The CDR3 is 18 residues long. In nucleotides, the CDR3 is TGTGCCACCAGCGCCCGGGACAGGGGCCTACTTCTAGGGAATGAGCAGTTCTTC. This gives the protein CATSARDRGLLLGNEQFF.

This clone showed up just once. V and J are TRBV4-1 and TRBJ1-2; TRBD1 might be the D (6 bases). CDR1 is MGHRA, CDR2 YSYEKL, per germline. The ends were cut back, 0 bases at V and 0 bases at J, with 11 bases in the middle. This CDR3 region has 16 residues. Written as DNA, the CDR3 is TGCGCCAGCAGCCAAGACACAGGGAGCGCTAACTATGGCTACACCTTC. As protein: CASSQDTGSANYGYTF.

The CDR3 sequence is CASSESQRDEHHEQYF. The CDR3 DNA follows: TGTGCCAGCAGCGAATCACAGCGGGATGAACATCACGAGCAGTACTTC. This chain joins TRBV7-6 and TRBJ2-7, with 7 bases matching TRBD2. Germline CDR1 reads SGHVS; CDR2 reads FNYEAQ. The CDR3 sequence is 16 residues long. The V gene end was trimmed by 5 bases and the J gene end by 5 bases; junction bases not matched to a gene: 15.

The rearrangement links TRBV4-1 to TRBJ1-1; D is unclear. Trimming took off 1 base at V and 0 bases at J, with 9 bases between the two ends. The V gene's germline CDR1 is MGHRA and CDR2 YSYEKL. There are 15 residues in the CDR3. The CDR3 protein is CASSQGSVMNTEAFF. CDR3 DNA: TGCGCCAGCAGCCAAGGTAGTGTGATGAACACTGAAGCTTTCTTT.

The chain couples TRBV5-4 to TRBJ2-7; 12 bases map to TRBD1. This CDR3 comprises 15 residues. V shed 3 bases, J shed 2 bases, and the junction held 3 bases outside the gene matches. The germline CDR1 and CDR2 sequences are SGHNT and YYREEE (reference sequence). For the CDR3, the DNA is TGTGCCAGCAGCTGGGGACAGGGGGCGGCCTACGAGCAGTACTTC. It translates to CASSWGQGAAYEQYF. Combining the CDR3 with reference TRBV5-4 and TRBJ2-7 gives the whole variable domain ETGVTQSPTHLIKTRGQQVTLRCSSQSGHNTVSWYQQALGQGPQFIFQYYREEENGRGNFPPRFSGLQFPNYSSELNVNALELDDSALYLCASSWGQGAAYEQYFGPGTRLTVT.

The chain joins TRBV25-1 to TRBJ2-7, with D maybe TRBD1 (5 bases). V shed 11 bases and J shed 0 bases, with 20 bases lying between them. This CDR3 spans 15 amino acids. The V gene's germline CDR1 is MGHDK and CDR2 SYGVNS. As DNA, the CDR3 is TGTGCCTATACGGACCGGGCAGGGCCCTCCTACGAGCAGTACTTC. Translation: CAYTDRAGPSYEQYF.

The chain couples TRBV15 to TRBJ1-6; D gene unclear. Germline V gives CDR1 LNHNV, CDR2 YYDKDF (reference sequence). The CDR3 covers 13 residues. V was clipped by 0 bases and J by 9 bases, with 6 bases between them. The DNA of the CDR3 is TGTGCCACCAGCAGAGATGGCAGTTCACCCCTCCACTTT. Translating it yields CATSRDGSSPLHF.

As to this clone: A junction boundary mismatches the germline segment, possibly from a read error. The rearrangement uses TRBV7-7 and TRBJ1-6; 7 bases line up with TRBD1. The length of the CDR3 is 16 residues. Germline CDR1 is SSHAT and CDR2 is FNYEAQ (reference sequence). The CDR3 loop is CASSPRDRAYNSPLHF. The CDR3 DNA follows: TGTGCTAGCAGCCCAAGGGACAGAGCGTATAATTCACCCCTCCACTTT.

This rearrangement joins TRBV29-1 to TRBJ1-1; no clear D gene. Deletions cut 4 bases from V and 2 bases from J, with 17 bases between. This CDR3 contains 15 residues. Per the germline V gene, CDR1 is SQVTM and CDR2 is ANQGSEA. CDR3 in DNA: TGCAGCGTTGGGGTCGCGGCCATACCTAACACTGAAGCTTTCTTT. Protein product: CSVGVAAIPNTEAFF.

The V call is TRBV5-6, the J call TRBJ1-2; D is unclear. The length of the CDR3 is 15 residues. V was trimmed by 2 bases and J by 4 bases, leaving 15 bases between them. Germline values: CDR1 SGHDT, CDR2 YYEEEE. Written as DNA, the CDR3 is TGTGCCAGCAGCTTTACCGACGGGGATTTCTATGGCTACACCTTC. Amino acids: CASSFTDGDFYGYTF.

This chain uses TRBV7-3 with TRBJ2-7; tentatively, D is TRBD2 (7 bases). The CDR3 spans 13 residues. Germline loops: CDR1 SGHTA, CDR2 FQGTGA. V was clipped by 2 bases and J by 4 bases, with 9 bases between them. CDR3 sequence: CASSLGRGYEQYF. The CDR3 bases are TGTGCCAGCAGCTTAGGGAGGGGGTACGAGCAGTACTTC.

The V and J genes are TRBV3-1 (or the pseudogene TRBV3-2) and TRBJ1-1; tentative D call: TRBD1 (5 bases). CDR3 length equals 15 residues. Germline V gene lookup returns CDR1 LGHDT and CDR2 YNNKEL (reference sequence). The V end was cut by 6 bases, the J end by 0 bases, with 14 bases between. CDR3 coding DNA: TGTGCCAGCAGTCCGAGGACACCAATGAACACTGAAGCTTTCTTT. Residues: CASSPRTPMNTEAFF.

The rearrangement links TRBV3-1 (or the pseudogene TRBV3-2) to TRBJ2-1; no clear D. Germline V gene sequence: CDR1 LGHDT, CDR2 YNNKEL (reference sequence). There are 16 residues in the CDR3. V gave up 0 bases and J gave up 5 bases, with 14 bases separating them. The CDR3 sequence is CASSQEGKRLDNEQFF. The CDR3, as DNA: TGTGCCAGCAGCCAAGAGGGTAAGCGCTTGGACAATGAGCAGTTCTTC.